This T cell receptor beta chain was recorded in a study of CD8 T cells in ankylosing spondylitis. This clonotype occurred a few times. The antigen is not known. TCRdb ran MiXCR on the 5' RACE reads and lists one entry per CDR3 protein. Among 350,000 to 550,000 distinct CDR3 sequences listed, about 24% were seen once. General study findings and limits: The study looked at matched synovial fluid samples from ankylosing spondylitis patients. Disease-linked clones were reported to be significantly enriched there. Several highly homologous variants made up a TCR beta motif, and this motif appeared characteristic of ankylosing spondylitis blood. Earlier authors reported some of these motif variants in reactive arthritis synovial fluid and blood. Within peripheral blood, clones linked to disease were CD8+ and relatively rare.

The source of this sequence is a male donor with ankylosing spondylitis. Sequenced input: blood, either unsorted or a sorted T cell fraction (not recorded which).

The CDR3 loop reads CASSDYMSSYNEQFF. The CDR3 region has the DNA TGCGCCAGCAGTGATTACATGAGCTCCTACAATGAGCAGTTCTTC. This chain connects TRBV10-2 to TRBJ2-1; D gene unclear. There are 15 residues in the CDR3. V was shortened by 3 bases and J by 0 bases, with 9 bases between the two germline ends. The germline V gene encodes CDR1 WSHSY and CDR2 SAAADI.